A selection of T cell receptor beta chains follows, all from one sample in a study of resident and recirculating memory T cells in vitiligo. The data were produced by immunoSEQ multiplex PCR, yet TCRdb's version contains in-frame clones alone and is incomplete. The sample has fewer than 80,000 clones, more than 85% seen once; the top ten hold over 4.5%. The sample comprised blood. The receptors originated from a male donor with vitiligo. Both conserved end residues are part of each CDR3. A D gene is named only where the DNA matches it firmly. Clone size, where shown, is once, few, many, or a class for clones that have expanded.

CDR3: CASSGPGQGPYGYTF
DNA: TGTGCCAGCAGCGGCCCGGGACAGGGACCCTATGGCTACACCTTC
D: TRBD1
V: TRBV9
size: once
length: 15
J: TRBJ1-2

CDR3: CASSLATGINYGYTF
DNA: TGTGCCAGCAGCTTAGCCACAGGGATAAACTATGGCTACACCTTC
D: .
V: TRBV7-2
size: .
length: 15
J: TRBJ1-2

CDR3: CASREQNSWSYEQYF
DNA: TGTGCCAGCAGAGAACAGAACAGTTGGTCCTACGAGCAGTACTTC
D: .
V: TRBV2
size: .
length: 15
J: TRBJ2-7

CDR3: CAGSQLTRAHEQYF
DNA: TGCGCCGGCAGCCAACTCACTAGAGCCCACGAGCAGTACTTC
D: .
V: TRBV4-1
size: .
length: 14
J: TRBJ2-7

CDR3: CASSQESGDQPQHF
DNA: TGTGCCAGCAGCCAAGAATCCGGGGATCAGCCCCAGCATTTT
D: .
V: TRBV4-2
size: .
length: 14
J: TRBJ1-5

CDR3: CASSPTGGSNIQYF
DNA: TGTGCCAGCAGCCCAACAGGGGGAAGTAACATTCAGTACTTC
D: TRBD1
V: TRBV25-1
size: .
length: 14
J: TRBJ2-4

CDR3: CASSYRPGWTNEKLFF
DNA: TGTGCCAGCAGTTACCGGCCAGGGTGGACTAATGAAAAACTGTTTTTT
D: .
V: TRBV6-5
size: once
length: 16
J: TRBJ1-4

CDR3: CASSSRNATGNTEAFF
DNA: TGTGCCAGCAGTAGCCGGAACGCAACAGGGAACACTGAAGCTTTCTTT
D: .
V: TRBV27
size: .
length: 16
J: TRBJ1-1

CDR3: CASSRPQGYEQYF
DNA: TGTGCCAGCAGCCGACCACAGGGTTACGAGCAGTACTTC
D: .
V: TRBV5-4
size: once
length: 13
J: TRBJ2-7

CDR3: CASSWRDRGREDGYTF
DNA: TGTGCCAGCAGCTGGAGGGACAGGGGTCGTGAGGATGGCTACACCTTC
D: TRBD1
V: TRBV13
size: .
length: 16
J: TRBJ1-2

CDR3: CASSLTNF
DNA: TGTGCCAGCAGCCTGACAAACTTC
D: .
V: TRBV5-6
size: .
length: 8
J: TRBJ2-7

CDR3: CASIGAGGSLMNTEAFF
DNA: TGTGCCAGCATAGGGGCAGGAGGGTCCCTGATGAACACTGAAGCTTTCTTT
D: .
V: TRBV28
size: .
length: 17
J: TRBJ1-1

CDR3: CASSQGRETNTEAFF
DNA: TGCGCCAGCAGCCAAGGGAGGGAGACGAACACTGAAGCTTTCTTT
D: .
V: TRBV4-3
size: .
length: 15
J: TRBJ1-1

CDR3: CASSSLGGTGNTIYF
DNA: TGTGCCAGCAGTTCCCTAGGAGGGACTGGAAACACCATATATTTT
D: .
V: TRBV28
size: once
length: 15
J: TRBJ1-3

CDR3: CASSLDPGLDRPRNSPLHF
DNA: TGTGCCAGCAGCTTAGATCCGGGCCTGGACAGGCCAAGAAATTCACCCCTCCACTTT
D: TRBD1
V: TRBV11-2
size: .
length: 19
J: TRBJ1-6

CDR3: CATGRERTTEAFF
DNA: TGTGCCACTGGACGGGAGAGGACCACTGAAGCTTTCTTT
D: .
V: TRBV10-3
size: .
length: 13
J: TRBJ1-1

CDR3: CASSLVTSEQFF
DNA: TGTGCCAGCAGCTTAGTGACTAGTGAGCAGTTCTTC
D: .
V: TRBV7-2
size: .
length: 12
J: TRBJ2-1

CDR3: CSGIYRGGTEAFF
DNA: TGCAGCGGAATATACAGGGGCGGCACTGAAGCTTTCTTT
D: TRBD1
V: TRBV29-1
size: .
length: 13
J: TRBJ1-1

CDR3: CSGTNFNEQFF
DNA: TGCAGCGGTACGAACTTTAATGAGCAGTTCTTC
D: .
V: TRBV29-1
size: .
length: 11
J: TRBJ2-1

CDR3: CASSSQGAVAGNTIYF
DNA: TGTGCCAGCAGCTCACAGGGGGCGGTTGCTGGAAACACCATATATTTT
D: TRBD1
V: TRBV7-2
size: .
length: 16
J: TRBJ1-3

CDR3: CASSYTGQVRAQYF
DNA: TGTGCCAGCAGCTATACAGGACAGGTTCGGGCCCAGTACTTC
D: TRBD1
V: TRBV5-4
size: .
length: 14
J: TRBJ2-5

CDR3: CASSPGQQGGEKLFF
DNA: TGCGCCAGCAGCCCAGGGCAACAGGGCGGCGAAAAACTGTTTTTT
D: .
V: TRBV4-1
size: .
length: 15
J: TRBJ1-4

CDR3: CASSEGGGRGTNEKLFF
DNA: TGTGCCAGCAGTGAAGGGGGAGGGAGGGGAACTAATGAAAAACTGTTTTTT
D: .
V: TRBV6-1
size: .
length: 17
J: TRBJ1-4

CDR3: CASSLGQGSYEQYF
DNA: TGCGCCAGCAGCTTGGGGCAGGGGTCCTACGAGCAGTACTTC
D: .
V: TRBV5-1
size: .
length: 14
J: TRBJ2-7

CDR3: CSVWTLNSYEQYF
DNA: TGCAGCGTTTGGACACTGAACTCCTACGAGCAGTACTTC
D: .
V: TRBV29-1
size: .
length: 13
J: TRBJ2-7

CDR3: CASSFTDRATGNTIYF
DNA: TGTGCCAGCTCATTCACAGACAGGGCCACTGGAAACACCATATATTTT
D: TRBD1
V: TRBV18
size: .
length: 16
J: TRBJ1-3

CDR3: CASSFGTAITGELFF
DNA: TGTGCCAGTAGTTTCGGGACAGCCATCACCGGGGAGCTGTTTTTT
D: TRBD1
V: TRBV19
size: once
length: 15
J: TRBJ2-2

CDR3: CASSYGGGETEAFF
DNA: TGTGCCAGCAGTTACGGGGGAGGGGAGACTGAAGCTTTCTTT
D: .
V: TRBV6-5
size: .
length: 14
J: TRBJ1-1

CDR3: CASSRRTGAETQYF
DNA: TGTGCCAGCAGTCGACGGACAGGGGCGGAGACCCAGTACTTC
D: TRBD1
V: TRBV27
size: .
length: 14
J: TRBJ2-5

CDR3: CASSVALAGEEQYF
DNA: TGTGCCAGCAGCGTAGCACTAGCGGGGGAGGAGCAGTACTTC
D: TRBD2
V: TRBV9
size: .
length: 14
J: TRBJ2-7

CDR3: CASSKLGGETQYF
DNA: TGTGCCAGTAGCAAACTAGGAGGAGAGACCCAGTACTTC
D: .
V: TRBV19
size: .
length: 13
J: TRBJ2-5

CDR3: CASSSMQAGDNRGAFF
DNA: TGTGCCAGCAGTTCTATGCAGGCGGGAGACAACCGAGGGGCTTTCTTT
D: .
V: TRBV28
size: .
length: 16
J: TRBJ1-1

CDR3: CASSNRDGYTF
DNA: TGTGCCAGCAGTAACAGGGATGGCTACACCTTC
D: .
V: TRBV6-5
size: .
length: 11
J: TRBJ1-2

CDR3: CASSLGYQAGVTEAFF
DNA: TGTGCCAGCAGCTTAGGTTATCAGGCAGGGGTCACTGAAGCTTTCTTT
D: .
V: TRBV7-2
size: .
length: 16
J: TRBJ1-1

CDR3: CASTNRGGLEETQYF
DNA: TGTGCCAGCACTAACAGGGGAGGTTTGGAAGAGACCCAGTACTTC
D: .
V: TRBV6-5
size: .
length: 15
J: TRBJ2-5

CDR3: CASSLTGKNQPQHF
DNA: TGTGCCAGCAGTCTAACAGGGAAAAATCAGCCCCAGCATTTT
D: .
V: TRBV28
size: .
length: 14
J: TRBJ1-5

CDR3: CASSVQDNSGNTIYF
DNA: TGTGCCAGCAGCGTACAGGACAACTCTGGAAACACCATATATTTT
D: .
V: TRBV9
size: .
length: 15
J: TRBJ1-3

CDR3: CASSFSGGNEQFF
DNA: TGTGCCAGCAGCTTTTCCGGGGGGAATGAGCAGTTCTTC
D: TRBD2
V: TRBV5-4
size: once
length: 13
J: TRBJ2-1

CDR3: CASSYASGGRSYEQYF
DNA: TGTGCCAGCAGTTACGCTAGCGGGGGGCGATCCTACGAGCAGTACTTC
D: TRBD2
V: TRBV6-5
size: .
length: 16
J: TRBJ2-7

CDR3: CASSLQGGPRYNEQFF
DNA: TGCGCCAGCAGCCTTCAGGGGGGCCCCCGCTACAATGAGCAGTTCTTC
D: .
V: TRBV5-1
size: .
length: 16
J: TRBJ2-1

CDR3: CASSLEGAGGTEAFF
DNA: TGTGCCAGCAGCTTAGAAGGGGCGGGGGGCACTGAAGCTTTCTTT
D: .
V: TRBV7-3
size: .
length: 15
J: TRBJ1-1

CDR3: CASSPSLGAINYGYTF
DNA: TGTGCCAGCAGCCCCTCGTTGGGGGCGATTAACTATGGCTACACCTTC
D: .
V: TRBV9
size: .
length: 16
J: TRBJ1-2

CDR3: CASSQEVASGGGTDTQYF
DNA: TGTGCCAGCAGCCAAGAAGTGGCTAGCGGGGGGGGTACAGATACGCAGTATTTT
D: TRBD2
V: TRBV4-2
size: .
length: 18
J: TRBJ2-3

CDR3: CASSGQGGMNTEAFF
DNA: TGTGCCAGTTCGGGACAGGGGGGGATGAACACTGAAGCTTTCTTT
D: TRBD1
V: TRBV19
size: .
length: 15
J: TRBJ1-1

CDR3: CASSNIGTGSYEQYF
DNA: TGTGCCAGCAGTAATATCGGGACAGGGTCTTACGAGCAGTACTTC
D: TRBD1
V: TRBV28
size: .
length: 15
J: TRBJ2-7

CDR3: CASSLFGQSSGANVLTF
DNA: TGTGCCAGCAGCTTGTTTGGGCAGAGCTCTGGGGCCAACGTCCTGACTTTC
D: .
V: TRBV5-6
size: .
length: 17
J: TRBJ2-6

CDR3: CASLRSSYNSPLHF
DNA: TGTGCCAGCCTCCGGAGCTCCTATAATTCACCCCTCCACTTT
D: .
V: TRBV6-6
size: .
length: 14
J: TRBJ1-6

CDR3: CASSAVSYNSPLHF
DNA: TGTGCCAGCAGCGCGGTCTCCTATAATTCACCCCTCCACTTT
D: .
V: TRBV7-9
size: .
length: 14
J: TRBJ1-6

CDR3: CASSMSGSSYEQYF
DNA: TGTGCCAGTAGCATGAGCGGAAGTTCCTACGAGCAGTACTTC
D: .
V: TRBV19
size: .
length: 14
J: TRBJ2-7

CDR3: CASSQGRSTGSETQYF
DNA: TGCGCCAGCAGCCAAGGGCGATCGACAGGCTCAGAGACCCAGTACTTC
D: .
V: TRBV4-3
size: .
length: 16
J: TRBJ2-5

CDR3: CASSGAGGDTEAFF
DNA: TGTGCCAGCAGTGGAGCGGGCGGAGACACTGAAGCTTTCTTT
D: .
V: TRBV28
size: .
length: 14
J: TRBJ1-1

CDR3: CAWMPRLNTEAFF
DNA: TGTGCCTGGATGCCCAGGCTGAACACTGAAGCTTTCTTT
D: .
V: TRBV30
size: .
length: 13
J: TRBJ1-1

CDR3: CSAGGTTEAFF
DNA: TGCAGCGCCGGGGGTACCACTGAAGCTTTCTTT
D: .
V: TRBV29-1
size: once
length: 11
J: TRBJ1-1

CDR3: CASSVDRGNEQFF
DNA: TGTGCCAGCAGTGTGGACAGGGGGAATGAGCAGTTCTTC
D: TRBD1
V: TRBV27
size: .
length: 13
J: TRBJ2-1